This entry lists 11 T cell receptor beta chains sequenced from one sample in a study of blood T cell repertoires in COVID-19 (dated by TCRdb to the early 2020s). Library construction relied on the immunoSEQ multiplex PCR assay. TCRdb carries this immuneACCESS record with in-frame sequences only. Its versions omit some clonotypes, under half of them owing to an unresolved V gene in the studies checked, with the rest unexplained. The sample table lists approximately 290,000 clones, approximately 86% of them with a count of one. The ten most abundant clones make up 0.87% of the sample. Input material: peripheral blood. These receptors all stem from a human donor with COVID-19, enrolled during active disease. The donor label of this sample is uncertain.

V is TRBV7-3 and J is TRBJ2-1; a possible D gene is TRBD1 (5 bases). The ends were cut back, 0 bases at V and 10 bases at J, with 19 bases in the middle. The CDR3 totals 16 residues. CDR1 and CDR2 (germline): SGHTA, FQGTGA. CDR3 coding DNA: TGTGCCAGCAGCTTAACTGGTCGGACAAACCTGGAGGAGCAGTTCTTC. This encodes CASSLTGRTNLEEQFF.

V usage is TRBV19 and J usage is TRBJ2-7; no clear D. The CDR3 totals 14 residues. The V and J ends lost 1 base and 4 bases respectively, with 11 bases between them. Germline CDR1 reads LNHDA; CDR2 reads SQIVND (reference sequence). This chain's CDR3 is CASSIGSATYEQYF. In nucleotides, the CDR3 is TGTGCCAGTAGTATAGGGTCGGCGACTTACGAGCAGTACTTC.

V is TRBV3-1 (or the pseudogene TRBV3-2) and J is TRBJ2-5; TRBD2 aligns across 7 bases. The CDR3 is made up of 15 amino acids. V was clipped by 3 bases and J by 0 bases; unmatched bases: 4. The V gene's germline CDR1 is LGHDT and CDR2 YNNKEL (reference sequence). CDR3 loop: CASSQRRGDQETQYF. CDR3 bases: TGTGCCAGCAGCCAGCGACGGGGGGACCAAGAGACCCAGTACTTC.

The chain has TRBV5-4 and TRBJ1-2; TRBD1 is a possible D gene (6 bases). In germline, CDR1 is SGHNT, CDR2 YYREEE (reference sequence). The V end lost 0 bases, the J end lost 7 bases, and 13 bases lay between the germline ends. The CDR3 is made up of 14 amino acids. DNA for the CDR3: TGTGCCAGCAGCTTGGTAGGCAGGGGAACTGGCTACACCTTC. Translated: CASSLVGRGTGYTF.

The CDR3 DNA reads as TGTGCCAGCAGTACTGGTACAGGGGAGACCCAGTACTTC. Translation gives CASSTGTGETQYF. The chain joins TRBV6-5 to TRBJ2-5; TRBD1 might be the D (6 bases). The CDR3 is made up of 13 amino acids. Germline lookup yields CDR1 MNHEY and CDR2 SVGAGI. The V gene lost 5 bases and the J gene lost 5 bases, with 12 bases spanning the gap.

The chain has TRBV5-4 and TRBJ1-2; 7 positions match TRBD1. This CDR3 region has 14 residues. J was trimmed by 7 bases and V by 0 bases; bases with no gene match: 6. Germline loops: CDR1 SGHNT, CDR2 YYREEE (reference sequence). The CDR3 nucleotides read TGTGCCAGCAGCTTGGAGACAGGGTGGGGTGGCTACACCTTC. Amino acid sequence: CASSLETGWGGYTF.

This chain joins TRBV3-1 (or the pseudogene TRBV3-2) and TRBJ1-1; 7 bases agree with TRBD1. The CDR3 spans 14 residues. J was trimmed by 1 base and V by 4 bases; bases with no gene match: 3. Germline V lookup: CDR1 LGHDT, CDR2 YNNKEL (reference sequence). The CDR3 here is CASSPWTGNTEAFF. The CDR3 DNA follows: TGTGCCAGCAGCCCCTGGACAGGGAACACTGAAGCTTTCTTT.

The V gene is TRBV15, the J gene TRBJ1-5, with D unresolved. V was trimmed by 0 bases and J by 0 bases, leaving 6 bases between them. The CDR3 extends over 15 amino acids. The germline gives CDR1 LNHNV, CDR2 YYDKDF (reference sequence). CDR3 residues: CATSRDLGSNQPQHF. In DNA form, the CDR3 reads TGTGCCACCAGCAGAGACCTCGGTAGCAATCAGCCCCAGCATTTT. The variable domain in full, completed from reference TRBV15 and TRBJ1-5, reads DAMVIQNPRYQVTQFGKPVTLSCSQTLNHNVMYWYQQKSSQAPKLLFHYYDKDFNNEADTPDNFQSRRPNTSFCFLDIRSPGLGDTAMYLCATSRDLGSNQPQHFGDGTRLSIL.

The table lists this clone with a few counts. The chain employs TRBV18 and TRBJ2-7; D may be TRBD1 (6 bases). The germline CDR1 and CDR2 sequences are KGHSH and LQKENI. This CDR3 has 13 residues. V lost 6 bases, J lost 2 bases, and 11 bases lay in between. The CDR3 is CASSGQQTYEQYF. The CDR3 nucleotides read TGTGCCAGCTCGGGACAACAAACCTACGAGCAGTACTTC.

The gene calls are TRBV30 and TRBJ2-2; 9 nucleotides align to TRBD2. There are 16 residues in the CDR3. The V segment lost 3 bases and the J segment 4 bases; nucleotides outside the gene matches: 9. CDR1 GTSNPN and CDR2 SVGIG come from the germline V gene (reference sequence). This CDR3 reads CAWSRSAGGRTGELFF. CDR3 DNA sequence: TGTGCCTGGAGCCGTTCGGCGGGAGGGCGCACCGGGGAGCTGTTTTTT. The full variable domain, rest sourced from reference TRBV30 and TRBJ2-2, is SQTIHQWPATLVQPVGSPLSLECTVEGTSNPNLYWYRQAAGRGLQLLFYSVGIGQISSEVPQNLSASRPQDRQFILSSKKLLLSDSGFYLCAWSRSAGGRTGELFFGEGSRLTVL.

This chain connects TRBV6-2 or TRBV6-3 to TRBJ1-1, with TRBD1 matching 9 bases. CDR1 and CDR2 (germline): MNHEY, SVGEGT. The CDR3 is 13 residues long. With V trimmed by 5 bases and J by 9 bases, 7 bases remained unmatched. In DNA, the CDR3 is TGTGCCAGCAGTGGCACAGGGGGCCCTAAAGCTTTCTTT. Amino acid sequence: CASSGTGGPKAFF.